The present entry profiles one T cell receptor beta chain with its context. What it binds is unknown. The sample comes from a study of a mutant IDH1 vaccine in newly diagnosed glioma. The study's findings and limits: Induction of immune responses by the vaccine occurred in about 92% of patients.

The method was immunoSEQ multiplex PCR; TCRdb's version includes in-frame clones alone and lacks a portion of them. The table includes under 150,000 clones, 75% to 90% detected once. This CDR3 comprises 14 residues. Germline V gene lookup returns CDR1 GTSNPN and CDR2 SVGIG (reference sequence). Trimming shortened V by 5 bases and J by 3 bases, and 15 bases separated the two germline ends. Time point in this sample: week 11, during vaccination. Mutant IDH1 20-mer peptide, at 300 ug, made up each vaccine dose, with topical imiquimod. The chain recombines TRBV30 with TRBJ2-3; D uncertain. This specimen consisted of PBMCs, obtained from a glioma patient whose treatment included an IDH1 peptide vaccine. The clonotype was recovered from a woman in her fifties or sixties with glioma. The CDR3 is CAWGRVLWTDTQYF. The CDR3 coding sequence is TGTGCCTGGGGCCGGGTCCTCTGGACAGATACGCAGTATTTT.